This TCR beta chain was sequenced in a study of blood T cell repertoires in COVID-19. This clone has just a few counts. V shed 5 bases and J 7 bases; nucleotides not matched to a gene: 6. CDR3 length: 16 amino acids. Germline values: CDR1 SGHTA, CDR2 FQGNSA. Only in-frame clones appear in the TCRdb table, and some are missing; sequencing was by immunoSEQ multiplex PCR. The data contain about 150,000 clones, more than 70% of them singletons. Sequences were obtained from peripheral blood. The chain recombines TRBV7-2 with TRBJ2-4; 15 positions agree with TRBD2. This TCR was sampled from a man in his fifties or sixties with active or convalescent COVID-19. CDR3: CASSGGTSGRNNIQYF. In DNA, the CDR3 is TGTGCCAGCAGCGGGGGGACTAGCGGGAGGAATAACATTCAGTACTTC. Full variable domain (missing parts from reference TRBV7-2 and TRBJ2-4): GAGVSQSPSNKVTEKGKDVELRCDPISGHTALYWYRQSLGQGLEFLIYFQGNSAPDKSGLPSDRFSAERTGGSVSTLTIQRTQQEDSAVYLCASSGGTSGRNNIQYFGAGTRLSVL.